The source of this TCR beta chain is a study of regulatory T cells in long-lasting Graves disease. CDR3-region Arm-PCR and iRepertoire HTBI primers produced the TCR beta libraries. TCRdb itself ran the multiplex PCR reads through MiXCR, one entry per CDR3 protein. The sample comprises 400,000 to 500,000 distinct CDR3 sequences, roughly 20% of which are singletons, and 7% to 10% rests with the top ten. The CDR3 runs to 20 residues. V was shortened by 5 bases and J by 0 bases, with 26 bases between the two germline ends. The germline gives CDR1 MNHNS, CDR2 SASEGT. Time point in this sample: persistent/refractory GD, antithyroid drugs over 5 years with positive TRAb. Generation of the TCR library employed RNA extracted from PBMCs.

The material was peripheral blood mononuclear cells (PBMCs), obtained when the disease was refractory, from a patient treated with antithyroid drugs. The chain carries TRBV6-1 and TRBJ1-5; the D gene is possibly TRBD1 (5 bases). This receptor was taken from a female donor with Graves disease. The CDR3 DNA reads TGTGCCAGCAGTCAAACTAAGGGACCGTTCAGAGCTTATAGCAATCAGCCCCAGCATTTT. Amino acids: CASSQTKGPFRAYSNQPQHF.